Listed below are T cell receptor beta chains from one sample, sequenced in a study of human T cells and chemical hapten exposure. MiXCR was run by TCRdb on the RACE reads, yielding one entry per CDR3 protein. This repertoire shows 40,000 to 65,000 distinct CDR3 sequences, approximately 10% found once; its top ten account for approximately 1.8%. The specimen was whole blood, collected in connection with sensitization to the hapten diphenylcyclopropenone (DPC). The receptors here all came from a woman aged 40-49 years with alopecia areata. Some clones in this sample may be carry-over from other donors' samples. The CDR3 runs from the conserved cysteine through the conserved F or W. D genes are given only for firm matches. Clone size is not always given. Where it is, it says once, few, many or a class for expanded clones.

>TRBJ2-7|TRBD1|TRBV9|NA
CASAREGQGLSEQYF
TGTGCCAGCGCCCGGGAAGGACAGGGGCTCTCTGAGCAGTACTTC
>TRBJ2-4|NA|TRBV12-3/TRBV12-4|few
CASSADGPEDIQYF
TGTGCCAGCAGTGCGGACGGCCCAGAGGACATTCAGTACTTC
>TRBJ1-2|TRBD1|TRBV6-5|many
CASSPTGERGYTF
TGTGCCAGCAGTCCGACAGGGGAGCGCGGCTACACCTTC
>TRBJ2-3|NA|TRBV29-1|few
CSVEGPLSTDTQYF
TGCAGCGTTGAAGGTCCACTCAGCACAGATACGCAGTATTTT
>TRBJ2-5|NA|TRBV20-1|NA
CSAKVLGGSEETQYF
TGCAGTGCTAAGGTCCTAGGAGGGTCCGAAGAGACCCAGTACTTC
>TRBJ2-5|TRBD2|TRBV2|few
CARGTSGQETQYF
TGTGCCAGGGGGACTAGCGGGCAAGAGACCCAGTACTTC
>TRBJ2-1|NA|TRBV28|NA
CASSFAGRNIEQFF
TGTGCCAGCAGTTTCGCGGGGCGAAATATTGAGCAGTTCTTC
>TRBJ2-7|TRBD2|TRBV28|NA
CASSGLGVLYEQYF
TGTGCCAGCAGCGGACTAGGGGTCCTCTACGAGCAGTACTTC
>TRBJ2-1|TRBD2|TRBV18|few
CASSPWTSGNNEQFF
TGTGCCAGCTCACCTTGGACTAGCGGAAACAATGAGCAGTTCTTC
>TRBJ1-6|NA|TRBV6-5|NA
CASSYLGGHNSPLHF
TGTGCCAGCAGTTACTTGGGGGGGCATAATTCACCCCTCCACTTT
>TRBJ1-1|NA|TRBV5-6|many
CASSLGGLGRNTEAFF
TGTGCCAGCAGCTTGGGGGGTCTCGGAAGAAACACTGAAGCTTTCTTT
>TRBJ2-3|NA|TRBV6-5|few
CASSSSPDTQYF
TGTGCCAGCAGTAGCAGCCCAGATACGCAGTATTTT
>TRBJ2-7|TRBD1|TRBV6-5|many
CASSYSIVGQGNEQYF
TGTGCCAGCAGTTACTCGATTGTCGGACAGGGGAACGAGCAGTACTTC
>TRBJ1-1|NA|TRBV7-9|few
CASSLAPGTEAFF
TGTGCCAGCAGCTTAGCCCCTGGGACTGAAGCTTTCTTT
>TRBJ2-3|NA|TRBV7-6|NA
CASSRRDGSTDTQYF
TGTGCCAGCAGCAGGCGGGACGGGAGCACAGATACGCAGTATTTT
>TRBJ2-5|NA|TRBV7-8|few
CASSADLQETQYF
TGTGCCAGCAGCGCAGATTTACAAGAGACCCAGTACTTC
>TRBJ1-5|NA|TRBV2|many
CASSEHLNQPQHF
TGTGCCAGCAGTGAACACCTCAATCAGCCCCAGCATTTT
>TRBJ2-7|NA|TRBV29-1|few
CSVGGRDTYEQYF
TGCAGCGTTGGCGGCAGAGACACCTACGAGCAGTACTTC